The text below deals with one T cell receptor beta chain. These data come from a study of blood T cell repertoires in COVID-19. About the study: Specimens from acute and convalescent COVID-19 originated in the United States, Italy and Spain. PBMCs, B-cell-depleted T cells, or T cells provided the cDNA or gDNA that made up the material.

How the authors handled the data: Amplification from reference gene primers served as the basis for estimated nucleated cell counts. Repertoires were generated with immunoSEQ multiplex PCR, while TCRdb's copy carries only in-frame clones and drops some. V and J calls and clone size come straight from that table; D and trimming were deduced from the DNA. The data show about 190,000 clones, roughly 86% seen once. The CDR3 extends over 14 amino acids. V was cut by 1 base and J by 3 bases, with 11 bases left in between. Germline CDR1 is SGHNT and CDR2 is YYREEE (reference sequence). The origin of this receptor is a man aged 35 to 55 with acute COVID-19. The sequenced sample was PBMCs or T cells enriched from blood (not recorded which). The chain couples TRBV5-4 to TRBJ2-7, with D possibly matching TRBD2 (6 bases). CDR3 bases: TGTGCCAGCAGCTTGACCGGGAGTGTCTACGAGCAGTACTTC. Its translation is CASSLTGSVYEQYF. Filled out from reference TRBV5-4 and TRBJ2-7, the complete variable domain reads ETGVTQSPTHLIKTRGQQVTLRCSSQSGHNTVSWYQQALGQGPQFIFQYYREEENGRGNFPPRFSGLQFPNYSSELNVNALELDDSALYLCASSLTGSVYEQYFGPGTRLTVT.